This T cell receptor (beta chain) came from a study of regulatory T cells in long-lasting Graves disease. For the study at large: Graves' patients diagnosed newly had used antithyroid drugs under 3 months. The study, taken as a whole, reports: Segments TRBV28, TRBJ1-2 and TRBJ2-5 showed preferential usage in persistent disease.

There are many counts of this clonotype. What it recognizes is unknown. Trimming pared 0 bases from V and 2 bases from J, leaving 22 bases between. CDR1 is MNHEY and CDR2 is SMNVEV in the germline V gene (reference sequence). This CDR3 has 20 residues. Building the TCR beta libraries relied on iRepertoire HTBI primers, and CDR3 regions underwent Arm-PCR. TCRdb passed the multiplex PCR reads through MiXCR, listing each CDR3 protein once. This table holds fewer than 450,000 distinct CDR3 sequences, about 15% found once. Time point denoted: newly diagnosed GD, antithyroid drugs for less than 3 months. PBMC-derived RNA was used for the TCR library. This sample also appeared in a second study, on T cells in Graves' hyperthyroidism and ophthalmopathy. From that paper: First-round RT-PCR of the TCR CDR3 relied on the HTBI primer set. Blood also contained most expanded thyroid clonotypes above 0.001.

This receptor was identified in a woman aged 35 to 49 with Graves disease. The starting material was peripheral blood mononuclear cells (PBMCs), obtained at new diagnosis, from a patient treated with antithyroid drugs. This chain joins TRBV27 and TRBJ2-2; either TRBD1 or TRBD2 may supply D (5 bases each). The CDR3 nucleotides read TGTGCCAGCAGTTTATCGAGGGGCTTGTGGGGTCAGGGTAACACCGGGGAGCTGTTTTTT. This sequence encodes CASSLSRGLWGQGNTGELFF.